A selection of T cell receptor beta chains follows, all from one sample in a study of T cells in localized non-small cell lung cancer. Assay used: immunoSEQ multiplex PCR; TCRdb lists only in-frame clones, some missing. Among about 31,000 clones listed, roughly 92% were seen once. Sequences were derived from peripheral blood, sampled before any cancer treatment. These receptors all stem from a woman between 35 and 70 years old with stage I lung adenocarcinoma. CDR3s include the opening cysteine and the closing phenylalanine or tryptophan. A D gene is named only where the DNA matches it firmly. Size is omitted from some rows. Given values are once, few, many or a class for expanded clones.

v_gene	abundance	d_gene	j_gene	CDR3aa	CDR3nt
TRBV7-9	NA	NA	TRBJ2-3	CASIWGSTDTQYF	TGTGCCAGCATCTGGGGCAGCACAGATACGCAGTATTTT
TRBV25-1	NA	NA	TRBJ1-5	CASSELGNNQPQHF	TGTGCCAGCAGTGAATTAGGGAACAATCAGCCCCAGCATTTT
TRBV9	NA	TRBD1	TRBJ2-5	CASSVGDRGAETQYF	TGTGCCAGCAGCGTAGGGGACAGGGGGGCAGAGACCCAGTACTTC
TRBV21-1	NA	NA	TRBJ1-6	CASSKERTEANNSPLHF	TGTGCCAGCAGCAAAGAGAGGACCGAAGCAAATAATTCACCCCTCCACTTT
TRBV2	NA	NA	TRBJ2-5	CASKTDAIQETQYF	TGTGCCAGCAAAACAGATGCTATCCAAGAGACCCAGTACTTC
TRBV10-3	NA	NA	TRBJ2-7	CAISVDSRYEQYF	TGTGCCATCAGTGTGGACAGTAGATACGAGCAGTACTTC
TRBV5-1	NA	TRBD2	TRBJ2-3	CASSLGREGTDTQYF	TGCGCCAGCAGCTTGGGGCGGGAGGGGACAGATACGCAGTATTTT
TRBV18	NA	NA	TRBJ2-5	CASSPGAETQYF	TGTGCCAGCTCACCCGGGGCAGAGACCCAGTACTTC
TRBV7-9	NA	NA	TRBJ2-5	CASSLGRAKETQYF	TGTGCCAGCAGCTTAGGAAGGGCTAAAGAGACCCAGTACTTC
TRBV6-5	NA	NA	TRBJ1-5	CASRGLNQPQHF	TGTGCCAGCAGGGGTCTTAATCAGCCCCAGCATTTT
TRBV5-1	once	TRBD2	TRBJ2-5	CASSSRRGAGEETQYF	TGCGCCAGCAGCTCGAGACGGGGAGCGGGAGAGGAGACCCAGTACTTC
TRBV6-1	once	NA	TRBJ2-3	CASSDAGRNTDTQYF	TGTGCCAGCAGTGACGCGGGCAGAAACACAGATACGCAGTATTTT
TRBV5-1	NA	TRBD2	TRBJ2-3	CASSFSPTQPTSGRSTDTQYF	TGCGCCAGCAGCTTCTCCCCAACCCAACCAACTAGCGGGAGGAGCACAGATACGCAGTATTTT
TRBV19	NA	NA	TRBJ2-2	CASSSQGVNTGELFF	TGTGCCAGTAGTTCCCAAGGGGTTAACACCGGGGAGCTGTTTTTT
TRBV7-8	NA	NA	TRBJ2-5	CASSSDGLRETQYF	TGTGCCAGCAGCTCGGACGGCTTAAGGGAGACCCAGTACTTC
TRBV15	NA	NA	TRBJ2-7	CATSRDQTYEQYF	TGTGCCACCAGCAGAGATCAAACCTACGAGCAGTACTTC
TRBV19	NA	NA	TRBJ1-2	CASSIARGGDYGYTF	TGTGCCAGTAGTATAGCCAGGGGAGGGGACTATGGCTACACCTTC
TRBV2	NA	NA	TRBJ1-2	CASSAQGYGYTF	TGTGCCAGCAGTGCCCAGGGTTATGGCTACACCTTC
TRBV18	NA	NA	TRBJ2-2	CASSPAGTNTGELFF	TGTGCCAGCTCCCCCGCCGGGACTAACACCGGGGAGCTGTTTTTT
TRBV18	NA	NA	TRBJ2-7	CASSGGGDRSYEQYF	TGTGCCAGCTCCGGCGGGGGCGACAGGTCCTACGAGCAGTACTTC
TRBV5-5	NA	NA	TRBJ2-1	CASSLVAGAYNEQFF	TGTGCCAGCAGCTTGGTCGCAGGGGCCTACAATGAGCAGTTCTTC
TRBV7-7	NA	NA	TRBJ2-3	CASSNSATQYF	TGTGCTAGCAGCAATTCGGCTACGCAGTATTTT
TRBV5-8	NA	TRBD1	TRBJ1-5	CASSAGTGDSNQPQHF	TGTGCCAGCAGCGCCGGGACAGGGGATAGCAATCAGCCCCAGCATTTT
TRBV5-4	NA	TRBD2	TRBJ2-1	CASRSGTSVYNEQFF	TGTGCCAGCAGGTCCGGGACTAGCGTTTACAATGAGCAGTTCTTC
TRBV3-2	NA	NA	TRBJ2-5	CASKVPQYF	TGTGCCAGCAAAGTACCCCAGTACTTC
TRBV28	NA	TRBD1	TRBJ1-2	CASSSAGLRGDGYTF	TGTGCCAGCAGTTCCGCCGGCCTCAGGGGGGATGGCTACACCTTC
TRBV7-9	once	NA	TRBJ1-1	CASSLIYGTEAFF	TGTGCCAGCAGCTTAATATACGGAACTGAAGCTTTCTTT
TRBV11-2	NA	NA	TRBJ2-7	CASSLGFSSYEQYF	TGTGCCAGCAGCTTAGGCTTCAGCTCCTACGAGCAGTACTTC
TRBV19	NA	TRBD1	TRBJ2-1	CASSLTGVSVTNEQFF	TGTGCCAGTAGTCTAACAGGGGTTAGCGTTACCAATGAGCAGTTCTTC
TRBV4-3	NA	TRBD2	TRBJ2-2	CASSQDRWTSSIGELFF	TGCGCCAGCAGCCAAGACCGATGGACTAGCAGCATCGGGGAGCTGTTTTTT
TRBV13	NA	NA	TRBJ2-7	CASSRLPGPKYF	TGTGCCAGCAGCCGATTACCGGGACCAAAGTACTTC
TRBV6-5	few	NA	TRBJ2-6	CATRDSGANVLTF	TGTGCCACCCGGGACTCTGGGGCCAACGTCCTGACTTTC
TRBV4-3	NA	NA	TRBJ1-2	CASSRQNYGYTF	TGCGCCAGCTCGAGGCAGAACTATGGCTACACCTTC
TRBV5-6	NA	NA	TRBJ1-1	CASSLDGWRGMGTEAFF	TGTGCCAGCAGCTTGGATGGGTGGCGCGGAATGGGCACTGAAGCTTTCTTT
TRBV11-3	NA	TRBD1	TRBJ2-5	CASSPTGPQETQYF	TGTGCCAGCAGCCCGACAGGGCCTCAAGAGACCCAGTACTTC
TRBV4-1	NA	NA	TRBJ2-5	CASSPQFGPSETQYF	TGCGCCAGCAGCCCCCAGTTCGGTCCCTCGGAGACCCAGTACTTC
TRBV6-5	once	TRBD2	TRBJ2-5	CASRYTSEETQYF	TGTGCCAGCAGGTACACTAGCGAAGAGACCCAGTACTTC
TRBV5-6	NA	NA	TRBJ2-5	CASSRFTPQVQETQYF	TGTGCCAGCAGCCGATTTACCCCACAGGTACAAGAGACCCAGTACTTC
TRBV4-1	NA	TRBD1	TRBJ1-6	CASSQDRNRGYSSPLHF	TGCGCCAGCAGCCAAGATCGGAACAGGGGGTATTCTTCACCCCTCCACTTT
TRBV2	NA	TRBD1	TRBJ1-2	CASRGTGAQGYTF	TGTGCCAGCAGGGGGACAGGGGCACAAGGCTACACCTTC
TRBV7-2	NA	NA	TRBJ2-2	CASSLAPRANTGELFF	TGTGCCAGCAGCTTAGCTCCCAGAGCGAACACCGGGGAGCTGTTTTTT
TRBV7-2	NA	TRBD2	TRBJ2-2	CASSSWREANTGELFF	TGTGCCAGCAGCTCATGGCGGGAGGCGAACACCGGGGAGCTGTTTTTT
TRBV27	NA	NA	TRBJ2-5	CASSLARRGETQYF	TGTGCCAGCAGTTTAGCTAGGAGGGGAGAGACCCAGTACTTC
TRBV9	NA	NA	TRBJ1-1	CASSPGEGPNTEAFF	TGTGCCAGCAGCCCAGGAGAAGGTCCGAACACTGAAGCTTTCTTT
TRBV4-3	NA	NA	TRBJ2-4	CASSQDTAKNIQYF	TGCGCCAGCAGCCAAGACACAGCAAAAAACATTCAGTACTTC
TRBV2	NA	NA	TRBJ2-7	CASSDWASKDYEQYF	TGTGCCAGCAGTGACTGGGCCTCAAAAGACTACGAGCAGTACTTC
TRBV7-9	NA	TRBD2	TRBJ2-3	CASGTSGTDTQYF	TGTGCCAGCGGGACTAGCGGCACAGATACGCAGTATTTT
TRBV6-5	NA	NA	TRBJ1-2	CASTDRDSHGYTF	TGTGCCAGCACCGACCGGGACTCACATGGCTACACCTTC
TRBV4-2	NA	NA	TRBJ1-4	CASSSTGEKLFF	TGTGCCAGCAGCTCGACGGGGGAAAAACTGTTTTTT
TRBV18	NA	NA	TRBJ1-1	CASSDHEGGEAFF	TGTGCCAGCTCAGACCACGAAGGGGGTGAAGCTTTCTTT
TRBV4-3	NA	NA	TRBJ1-2	CASSLATSTGILDRGYTF	TGCGCCAGCAGCCTCGCAACCTCCACAGGGATTTTAGATAGGGGCTACACCTTC